These 32 T cell receptor beta chains share one sample of origin, sequenced in a study of post-analysis software for immune sequencing data. Points from the study as a whole: Elevated frequency relative to controls characterized a handful of TRBV segments in patients, TRBV5-6, TRBV5-1 and TRBV20-1 among them.

Unique molecular identifiers featured in each of the TCR beta cDNA libraries. TCRdb ran MiXCR on the PCR reads and lists one entry per CDR3 protein. This table has hundreds of thousands of distinct CDR3 sequences, 25% to 30% appearing once. Their antigens are not known. Sequenced: blood. All receptors come from a girl between 5 and 17 years old with multiple sclerosis.

The chain is built from TRBV28 and TRBJ2-5; maybe TRBD2 (5 bases). This CDR3 comprises 18 residues. V dropped 4 bases and J dropped 4 bases, with 25 bases sitting between them. Germline V CDR1 and CDR2: MDHEN, SYDVKM. The CDR3 nucleotides are TGTGCCAGCAGTTCCCCTGGGTTCGGGGATGGGTTGAGAGAGACCCAGTACTTC. Translation gives CASSSPGFGDGLRETQYF.

This clonotype came up a few times. The chain recombines TRBV6-2 or TRBV6-3 with TRBJ2-1, with D maybe TRBD2 (5 bases). This CDR3 contains 13 residues. V lost 8 bases and J lost 9, with 17 bases in between. The V gene's germline CDR1 is MNHEY and CDR2 SVGEGT. This CDR3 is CASLLSTIGEQFF. The CDR3 coding sequence is TGTGCCAGCCTCCTGTCGACTATAGGTGAGCAGTTCTTC.

This clonotype was counted at least ten times. The chain couples TRBV7-8 to TRBJ1-2; a weak D match, TRBD1 (5 bases). Germline CDR1 SGHVS, CDR2 FQNEAQ. The V and J ends lost 5 bases and 4 bases respectively, with 20 bases between them. This CDR3 spans 16 amino acids. The CDR3 sequence is CASSTGRTLRIYGYTF. The CDR3 coding sequence is TGTGCCAGCAGCACGGGACGAACCCTCAGAATCTATGGCTACACCTTC.

This clonotype was observed a few times. V is TRBV20-1 and J is TRBJ2-5, with 11 nucleotides matching TRBD1. V lost 6 bases to trimming and J lost 5 bases; unmatched junction nucleotides: 14. This CDR3 has 16 residues. The V gene's germline CDR1 is DFQATT and CDR2 SNEGSKA (reference sequence). CDR3 nucleotide sequence: TGCAGTGCCCTCGATGAGGGACAGGGGGTAGTTGAGACCCAGTACTTC. It is translated as CSALDEGQGVVETQYF.

This chain uses TRBV28 with TRBJ1-6; 11 bases line up with TRBD1. The CDR3 sequence is 18 residues long. Losses at the gene ends were 6 bases for V and 7 bases for J; bases not matched to a gene: 14. The germline CDR1 and CDR2 sequences are MDHEN and SYDVKM. CDR3 DNA sequence: TGTGCCAGCAGGTCCGGGACAGGGGGAAGGGGGAGAAATTCACCCCTCCACTTT. Translating it yields CASRSGTGGRGRNSPLHF. Drawing the rest from reference TRBV28 and TRBJ1-6, the complete variable domain is DVKVTQSSRYLVKRTGEKVFLECVQDMDHENMFWYRQDPGLGLRLIYFSYDVKMKEKGDIPEGYSVSREKKERFSLILESASTNQTSMYLCASRSGTGGRGRNSPLHFGNGTRLTVT.

In its sample, this clonotype was seen a few times. This sequence joins TRBV29-1 and TRBJ2-1; 7 positions match TRBD2. The V gene's germline CDR1 is SQVTM and CDR2 ANQGSEA. This CDR3 contains 12 residues. Trimming at V came to 3 bases and at J to 5 bases, leaving 1 base not matched to a gene. The CDR3 DNA sequence: TGCAGCGTTGAGGGGACTAACAATGAGCAGTTCTTC. Protein product: CSVEGTNNEQFF.

This clonotype was observed a handful of times. This chain links TRBV7-2 with TRBJ2-1; D gene unclear. The CDR3 has 14 amino acids. Looked up from germline, CDR1 is SGHTA and CDR2 is FQGNSA. Trimming took off 4 bases at V and 5 bases at J, with 12 bases between the two ends. Written as DNA, the CDR3 is TGTGCCAGCAGCTCACCGAATACAAACAATGAGCAGTTCTTC. This sequence encodes CASSSPNTNNEQFF. Based on the CDR3 plus reference TRBV7-2 and TRBJ2-1, the full variable domain is GAGVSQSPSNKVTEKGKDVELRCDPISGHTALYWYRQSLGQGLEFLIYFQGNSAPDKSGLPSDRFSAERTGGSVSTLTIQRTQQEDSAVYLCASSSPNTNNEQFFGPGTRLTVL.

This chain connects TRBV7-9 to TRBJ2-7; 7 bases are shared with TRBD1. This CDR3 has 15 amino acids. Germline V lookup: CDR1 SEHNR, CDR2 FQNEAQ (reference sequence). Trimming took 5 bases from V and 7 from J; bases not matched to a gene: 14. The CDR3 protein is CASSPLGQGVREQYF. The CDR3 coding sequence is TGTGCCAGCAGCCCCCTAGGTCAGGGGGTCCGAGAGCAGTACTTC.

The sample holds a few counts of this clonotype. The chain joins TRBV24-1 to TRBJ1-5, with a possible D match to TRBD1 (6 bases). The CDR3 sequence is 14 residues long. The germline V gene encodes CDR1 KGHDR and CDR2 SFDVKD. V was cut by 3 bases and J by 3 bases, with 8 bases left in between. The CDR3 sequence: CATSDGGANQPQHF. The CDR3 region has the DNA TGTGCCACCAGTGATGGGGGGGCCAATCAGCCCCAGCATTTT.

To note about this clonotype: Possible read error: a much larger clone is one base away. The rearrangement joins TRBV6-6 to TRBJ2-7, with D unclear. The better agreement between TRBJ2-5 and the DNA end casts doubt on the J call. Germline CDR1 reads MNHNY; CDR2 reads SVGAGI (reference sequence). There are 13 residues in the CDR3. CDR3 sequence: CASAMRSDETQYF. CDR3 coding DNA: TGTGCCAGCGCGATGAGGAGTGACGAGACCCAGTACTTC.

The gene calls are TRBV9 and TRBJ2-5; D is perhaps TRBD2 (5 bases). The CDR3 contains 12 residues. Trimming stripped 0 bases from V and 7 bases from J, with 7 bases between. Germline V gives CDR1 SGDLS, CDR2 YYNGEE. Here the CDR3 DNA reads TGTGCCAGCAGCGTAGACGGGGTGACCCAGTACTTC. Its protein product is CASSVDGVTQYF.

A single count supports this clonotype. The rearrangement uses TRBV28 and TRBJ2-7, with D possibly TRBD2 on 6 matching bases. V shed 4 bases and J shed 10 bases, with 23 bases lying between them. In germline, CDR1 is MDHEN, CDR2 SYDVKM. The CDR3 length is 15 residues. The CDR3 reads CASSSRWASEEIQYF. The CDR3 nucleotides read TGTGCCAGCAGTTCACGATGGGCTAGCGAAGAGATCCAGTACTTC.

This clonotype was observed a few times. The gene calls are TRBV7-9 and TRBJ2-1, with 9 bases identical to TRBD1. Germline values: CDR1 SEHNR, CDR2 FQNEAQ (reference sequence). The CDR3 spans 16 residues. With 5 bases clipped from V and 3 bases from J, the junction kept 8 bases outside the gene matches. The CDR3 is CASSPKQGASYNEQFF. CDR3 coding DNA: TGTGCCAGCAGCCCGAAACAGGGGGCAAGCTACAATGAGCAGTTCTTC.

The rearrangement links TRBV6-6 to TRBJ2-3, with a possible D match to TRBD2 (5 bases). Trimming removed 10 bases from V and 5 bases from J, with 19 bases in between. This CDR3 is built from 14 residues. Germline V gene lookup returns CDR1 MNHNY and CDR2 SVGAGI (reference sequence). The CDR3 DNA is TGTGCCACCTCCCCTAGCCCTGTATTAGATACGCAGTATTTT. As protein: CATSPSPVLDTQYF.

This clonotype appeared many times. J is TRBJ2-7 and V is TRBV20-1; 8 bases agree with TRBD1. The CDR3 consists of 14 residues. J was trimmed by 3 bases and V by 3 bases; bases with no gene match: 7. Germline-derived CDR1 and CDR2 are DFQATT and SNEGSKA (reference sequence). Here the CDR3 DNA reads TGCAGTGCTAGGGCCGGGACAGGTGTCTACGAGCAGTACTTC. Protein: CSARAGTGVYEQYF.

This clonotype has just one count. This chain uses TRBV20-1 with TRBJ2-5; 11 bases line up with TRBD2. V trimming: 6 bases; J trimming: 11 bases; junction bases outside the gene matches: 20. The CDR3 sequence is 16 residues long. Germline V lookup: CDR1 DFQATT, CDR2 SNEGSKA (reference sequence). Here the CDR3 DNA reads TGCAGTGCCCATAGCGGGGGGGATGGTGCCTACAATGAGCAGTACTTC. Translation: CSAHSGGDGAYNEQYF.

This clonotype came up a few times. This chain uses TRBV11-2 with TRBJ2-1; a weak D match, TRBD2 (6 bases). The CDR3 runs to 18 residues. V lost 2 bases and J lost 1, with 18 bases in between. The germline gives CDR1 SGHAT, CDR2 FQNNGV. The CDR3 region is CASSLSDNMGTSYNEQFF. The DNA for the CDR3 is TGTGCCAGCAGCTTATCCGACAACATGGGGACTTCCTACAATGAGCAGTTCTTC. Using reference TRBV11-2 and TRBJ2-1 for the parts outside the CDR3, the full variable domain is EAGVAQSPRYKIIEKRQSVAFWCNPISGHATLYWYQQILGQGPKLLIQFQNNGVVDDSQLPKDRFSAERLKGVDSTLKIQPAKLEDSAVYLCASSLSDNMGTSYNEQFFGPGTRLTVL.

This clonotype was found a few times. This chain connects TRBV4-3 to TRBJ2-3; the match to TRBD2 covers 16 bases. The CDR3 sequence is 18 residues long. J lost 3 bases, V lost 4 bases, and 7 bases had no gene match. CDR1 and CDR2 from the germline V gene are LGHNA and YSLEER. In DNA, the CDR3 is TGCGCCAGCAGCCGCACCGGGACTAGCGGGAGGGGGACAGATACGCAGTATTTT. Translated: CASSRTGTSGRGTDTQYF.

The table lists this clonotype with a few counts. The chain combines TRBV7-9 with TRBJ2-7; 9 bases map to TRBD1. This CDR3 is built from 15 residues. The J segment lost 3 bases and the V segment lost 4 bases, leaving 7 bases of the junction unmatched. The germline V gene has CDR1 SEHNR and CDR2 FQNEAQ (reference sequence). The CDR3 DNA reads as TGTGCCAGCAGCTCGGACAGGGGTTCAGGCTACGAGCAGTACTTC. It translates to CASSSDRGSGYEQYF.

The genes are TRBV6-4 and TRBJ2-3; 10 bases match TRBD2. Germline V gene data show CDR1 as MRHNA and CDR2 as SNTAGT. This CDR3 has 20 amino acids. Trimming took 3 bases from V and 0 from J; bases not matched to a gene: 15. CDR3 region: CASSEPHLSGGAGSTDTQYF. The CDR3 DNA sequence: TGTGCCAGCAGTGAACCCCACCTGAGCGGGGGGGCCGGGAGCACAGATACGCAGTATTTT.

This clonotype was seen many times. The CDR3 DNA reads as TGTGCCAGCAGCCCGGGGGGGCGCGAGACCCAGTACTTC. This encodes CASSPGGRETQYF. The J gene is TRBJ2-5, the V gene TRBV12-3 or TRBV12-4; 8 bases align to TRBD2. The CDR3 has 13 amino acids. J gave up 5 bases and V 6 bases, and 5 bases lay outside the gene matches.

This clonotype was counted a few times. The chain recombines TRBV5-5 with TRBJ2-2; D is uncertain. V dropped 6 bases and J dropped 9 bases, with 18 bases sitting between them. The CDR3 runs 14 residues. Germline V gives CDR1 SGHKS, CDR2 YYEKEE (reference sequence). In nucleotides, the CDR3 is TGTGCCAGCACCCCAGGCGAACAGAACCGGGAGCTGTTTTTT. It codes for CASTPGEQNRELFF.

This clonotype turned up a few times. The chain uses TRBV15 and TRBJ1-5; D gene uncertain. V lost 2 bases, J lost 1 base, and 21 bases lay in between. Germline V gene data show CDR1 as LNHNV and CDR2 as YYDKDF (reference sequence). The CDR3 is made up of 19 amino acids. CDR3 in amino acids: CATSRPFLSPGESNQPQHF. CDR3 nucleotides: TGTGCCACCAGCAGACCCTTTCTAAGCCCCGGGGAGAGCAATCAGCCCCAGCATTTT. The full variable domain, completed using reference TRBV15 and TRBJ1-5, is DAMVIQNPRYQVTQFGKPVTLSCSQTLNHNVMYWYQQKSSQAPKLLFHYYDKDFNNEADTPDNFQSRRPNTSFCFLDIRSPGLGDTAMYLCATSRPFLSPGESNQPQHFGDGTRLSIL.

This clonotype came up a few times. This chain uses TRBV7-9 with TRBJ2-3, with D possibly matching TRBD1 (6 bases). Trimming cost V 2 bases and J 8 bases, with 11 bases left between them. CDR3 length: 13 residues. CDR1 and CDR2 (germline): SEHNR, FQNEAQ (reference sequence). In nucleotides, the CDR3 is TGTGCCAGCAGCTTACCAGGGGCTCCTACGCAGTATTTT. Translation gives CASSLPGAPTQYF.

This clonotype was counted ten times or more. The junction departs from germline at one end; a sequencing error may be responsible. The chain uses TRBV7-9 and TRBJ2-7; 8 bases are a match to TRBD1. The CDR3 contains 13 residues. Germline CDR1 and CDR2: SEHNR and FQNEAQ (reference sequence). Here the CDR3 reads CASSLAGGSEQYF. The CDR3 nucleotides read TGTGCCAGCAGTTTAGCAGGGGGCAGCGAGCAGTACTTC.

On this clonotype itself: A junction boundary mismatches the germline segment, possibly from a read error. The V call is TRBV10-3, the J call TRBJ1-4; 7 bases are a match to TRBD1. Germline CDR1 and CDR2: ENHRY and SYGVKD. The CDR3 consists of 14 residues. CDR3 protein: CAIRDTGAGEKLFF. The DNA of the CDR3 is TGTGCCATCAGAGATACAGGGGCGGGAGAAAAGCTGTTTTTT.

This clonotype was seen more than once but under ten times. The chain couples TRBV20-1 to TRBJ1-4; unclear D gene. From germline, CDR1 is DFQATT and CDR2 SNEGSKA (reference sequence). The CDR3 totals 13 residues. Deletions cut 6 bases from V and 7 bases from J, with 15 bases between. For the CDR3, the DNA is TGCAGTGCCAGGACCCTAGGAGGTGAAAAACTGTTTTTT. Protein: CSARTLGGEKLFF.

The chain employs TRBV11-2 and TRBJ1-1; D gene unclear. Germline values: CDR1 SGHAT, CDR2 FQNNGV. CDR3 length equals 13 residues. Trimming took 5 bases from V and 5 from J, leaving 12 bases between them. The CDR3 coding sequence is TGTGCCAGCAGCAGGGTATCGGTTACTGAAGCTTTCTTT. This codes for CASSRVSVTEAFF.

The chain combines TRBV27 with TRBJ2-7; D may match TRBD1 or TRBD2 (6 bases each). The CDR3 totals 14 residues. Per germline, CDR1 MNHEY and CDR2 SMNVEV (reference sequence). V shed 8 bases and J shed 5 bases, with 19 bases lying between them. The CDR3 spells CASAARGRSDEQYF. DNA of the CDR3: TGTGCCAGCGCTGCCCGGGGGCGCTCGGACGAGCAGTACTTC.

This clonotype has more than one count but fewer than ten. The genes are TRBV9 and TRBJ2-5; TRBD1 aligns across 9 bases. The ends lost 4 bases at V and 1 base at J; junction bases unmatched: 11. The CDR3 has 17 amino acids. Germline CDR1 SGDLS, CDR2 YYNGEE. In nucleotides, the CDR3 is TGTGCCAGCAGCCCAAAAAGCCGGACAGGGGTCCAAGAGACCCAGTACTTC. Translation: CASSPKSRTGVQETQYF.

This clonotype was seen a handful of times. This chain links TRBV18 with TRBJ2-4; possibly TRBD1 for D (8 bases). Germline CDR1 reads KGHSH; CDR2 reads LQKENI. The CDR3 runs to 15 residues. Trimming took off 6 bases at V and 8 bases at J, with 20 bases between the two ends. The CDR3 DNA sequence: TGTGCCAGCTCTGCGGGGGCAGGGGGCGCGGACATTCAGTACTTC. Translated, it gives CASSAGAGGADIQYF.

This clonotype showed up many times. The J gene is TRBJ1-1, the V gene TRBV5-1; D not certain. This CDR3 is built from 15 residues. Looked up from germline, CDR1 is SGHRS and CDR2 is YFSETQ. With 1 base removed from V and 1 base from J, the gap between germline ends came to 11 bases. In DNA, the CDR3 is TGCGCCAGCAGCTTGTCCCCCGGCGGGAACACTGAAGCTTTCTTT. As protein: CASSLSPGGNTEAFF.